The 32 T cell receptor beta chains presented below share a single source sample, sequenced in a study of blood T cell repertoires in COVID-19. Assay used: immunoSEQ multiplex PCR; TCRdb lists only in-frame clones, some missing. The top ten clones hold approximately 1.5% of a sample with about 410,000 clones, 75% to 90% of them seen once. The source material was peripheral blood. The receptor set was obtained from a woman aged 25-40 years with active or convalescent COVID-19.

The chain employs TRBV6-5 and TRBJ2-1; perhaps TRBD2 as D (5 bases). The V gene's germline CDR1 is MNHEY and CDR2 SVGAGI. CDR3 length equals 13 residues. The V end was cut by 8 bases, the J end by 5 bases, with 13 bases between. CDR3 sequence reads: CASQSGINNEQFF. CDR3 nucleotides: TGTGCCAGCCAGTCCGGGATCAACAATGAGCAGTTCTTC.

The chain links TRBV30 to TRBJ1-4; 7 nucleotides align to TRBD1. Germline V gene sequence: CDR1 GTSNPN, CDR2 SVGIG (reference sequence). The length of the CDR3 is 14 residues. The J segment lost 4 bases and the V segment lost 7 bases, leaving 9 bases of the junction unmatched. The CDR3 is CASPIGTVNEKLFF. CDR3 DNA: TGTGCCTCGCCCATAGGGACAGTTAATGAAAAACTGTTTTTT.

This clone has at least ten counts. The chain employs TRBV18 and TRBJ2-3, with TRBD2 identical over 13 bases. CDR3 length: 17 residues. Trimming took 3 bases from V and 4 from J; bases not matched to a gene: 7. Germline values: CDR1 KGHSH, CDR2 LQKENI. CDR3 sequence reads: CASSPERTSGSADTQYF. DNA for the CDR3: TGTGCCAGCTCACCTGAGAGGACTAGCGGGAGTGCAGATACGCAGTATTTT.

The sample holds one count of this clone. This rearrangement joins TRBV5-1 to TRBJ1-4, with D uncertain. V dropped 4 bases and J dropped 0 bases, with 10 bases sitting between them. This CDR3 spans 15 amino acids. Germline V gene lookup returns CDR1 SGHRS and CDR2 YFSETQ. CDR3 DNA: TGCGCCAGCAGCCCCGCCGGGACAACTAATGAAAAACTGTTTTTT. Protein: CASSPAGTTNEKLFF.

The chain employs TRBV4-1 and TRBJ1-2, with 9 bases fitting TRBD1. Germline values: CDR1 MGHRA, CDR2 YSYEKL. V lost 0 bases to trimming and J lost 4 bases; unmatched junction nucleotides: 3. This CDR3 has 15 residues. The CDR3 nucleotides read TGCGCCAGCAGCCAAGATCGGACAGGGGTCTATGGCTACACCTTC. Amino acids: CASSQDRTGVYGYTF.

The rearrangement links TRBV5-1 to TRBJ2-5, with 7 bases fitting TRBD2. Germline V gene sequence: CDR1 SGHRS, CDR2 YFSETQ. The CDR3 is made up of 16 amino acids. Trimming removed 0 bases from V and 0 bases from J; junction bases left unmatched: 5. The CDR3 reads CASSLGVRGYQETQYF. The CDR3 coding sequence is TGCGCCAGCAGCTTGGGAGTGCGGGGGTACCAAGAGACCCAGTACTTC. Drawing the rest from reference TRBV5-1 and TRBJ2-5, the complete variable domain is KAGVTQTPRYLIKTRGQQVTLSCSPISGHRSVSWYQQTPGQGLQFLFEYFSETQRNKGNFPGRFSGRQFSNSRSEMNVSTLELGDSALYLCASSLGVRGYQETQYFGPGTRLLVL.

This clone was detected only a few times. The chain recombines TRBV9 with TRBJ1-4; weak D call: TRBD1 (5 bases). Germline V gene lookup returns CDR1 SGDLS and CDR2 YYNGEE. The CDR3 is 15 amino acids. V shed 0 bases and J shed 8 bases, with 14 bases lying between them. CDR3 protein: CASSVVGGVGEKLFF. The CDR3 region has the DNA TGTGCCAGCAGCGTAGTAGGAGGGGTTGGAGAAAAACTGTTTTTT.

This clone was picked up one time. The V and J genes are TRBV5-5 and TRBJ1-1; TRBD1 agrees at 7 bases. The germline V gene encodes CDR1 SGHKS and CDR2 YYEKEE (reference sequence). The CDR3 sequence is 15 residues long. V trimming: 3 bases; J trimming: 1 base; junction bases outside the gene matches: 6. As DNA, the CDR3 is TGTGCCAGCAGCTCCGAGGGGGCCGCGAACACTGAAGCTTTCTTT. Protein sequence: CASSSEGAANTEAFF.

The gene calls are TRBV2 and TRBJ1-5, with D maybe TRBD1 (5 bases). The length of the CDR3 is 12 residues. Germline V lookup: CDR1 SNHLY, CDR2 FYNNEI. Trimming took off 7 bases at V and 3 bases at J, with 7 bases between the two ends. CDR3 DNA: TGTGCCAGCACAGGGCCCAATCAGCCCCAGCATTTT. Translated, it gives CASTGPNQPQHF.

The DNA for the CDR3 is TGTGCCATCAAGCAGGGGGGCATCACTGAAGCTTTCTTT. It specifies CAIKQGGITEAFF. The chain uses TRBV10-3 and TRBJ1-1; 7 bases match TRBD1. CDR1 is ENHRY and CDR2 is SYGVKD in the germline V gene. The junction had 6 bases not matched to a gene; V was cut back by 7 bases and J by 4 bases. The CDR3 loop spans 13 amino acids.

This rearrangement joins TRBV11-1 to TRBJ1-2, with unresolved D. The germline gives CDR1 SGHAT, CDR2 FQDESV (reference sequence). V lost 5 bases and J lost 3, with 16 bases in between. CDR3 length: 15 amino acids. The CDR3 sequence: CASSESKAGDYGYTF. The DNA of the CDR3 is TGTGCCAGCAGCGAGTCCAAGGCCGGGGACTATGGCTACACCTTC. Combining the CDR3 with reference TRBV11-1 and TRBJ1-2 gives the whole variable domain EAEVAQSPRYKITEKSQAVAFWCDPISGHATLYWYRQILGQGPELLVQFQDESVVDDSQLPKDRFSAERLKGVDSTLKIQPAELGDSAMYLCASSESKAGDYGYTFGSGTRLTVV.

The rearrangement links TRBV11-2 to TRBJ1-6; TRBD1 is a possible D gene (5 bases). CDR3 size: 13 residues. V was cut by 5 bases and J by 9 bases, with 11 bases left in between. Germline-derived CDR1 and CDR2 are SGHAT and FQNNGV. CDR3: CASSTSQGSPLHF. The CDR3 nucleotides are TGTGCCAGCAGCACCTCCCAGGGTTCACCCCTCCACTTT.

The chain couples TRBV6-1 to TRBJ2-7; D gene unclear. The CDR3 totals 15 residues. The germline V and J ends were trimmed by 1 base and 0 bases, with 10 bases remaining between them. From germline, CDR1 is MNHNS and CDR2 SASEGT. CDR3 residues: CASSEERQSSYEQYF. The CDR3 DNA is TGTGCCAGCAGTGAAGAGAGGCAAAGCTCCTACGAGCAGTACTTC.

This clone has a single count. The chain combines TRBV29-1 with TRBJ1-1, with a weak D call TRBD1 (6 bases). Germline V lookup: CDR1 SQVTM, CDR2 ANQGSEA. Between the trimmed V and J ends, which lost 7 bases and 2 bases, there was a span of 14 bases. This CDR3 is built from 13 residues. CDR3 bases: TGCAGCGCCACGGACAGTTCTAACACTGAAGCTTTCTTT. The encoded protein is CSATDSSNTEAFF. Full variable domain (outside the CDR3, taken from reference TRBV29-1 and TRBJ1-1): SAVISQKPSRDICQRGTSLTIQCQVDSQVTMMFWYRQQPGQSLTLIATANQGSEATYESGFVIDKFPISRPNLTFSTLTVSNMSPEDSSIYLCSATDSSNTEAFFGQGTRLTVV.

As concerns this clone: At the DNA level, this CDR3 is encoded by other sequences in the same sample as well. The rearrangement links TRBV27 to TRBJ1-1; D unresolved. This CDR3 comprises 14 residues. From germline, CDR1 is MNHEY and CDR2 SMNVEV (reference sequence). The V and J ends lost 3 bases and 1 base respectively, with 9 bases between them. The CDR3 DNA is TGTGCCAGCAGTTTGTCGAGAGGGAACACTGAAGCTTTCTTT. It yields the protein CASSLSRGNTEAFF.

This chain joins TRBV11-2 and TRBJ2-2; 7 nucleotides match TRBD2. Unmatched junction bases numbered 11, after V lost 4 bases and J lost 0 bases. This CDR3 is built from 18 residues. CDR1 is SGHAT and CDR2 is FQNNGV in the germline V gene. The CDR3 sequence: CASSSPEGLAANTGELFF. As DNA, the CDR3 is TGTGCCAGCAGCTCACCTGAAGGGCTAGCGGCGAACACCGGGGAGCTGTTTTTT.

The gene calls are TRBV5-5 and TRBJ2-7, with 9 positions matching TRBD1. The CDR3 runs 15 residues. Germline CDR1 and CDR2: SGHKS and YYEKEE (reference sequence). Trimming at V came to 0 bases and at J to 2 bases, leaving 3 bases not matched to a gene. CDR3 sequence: CASSLGWDRAYEQYF. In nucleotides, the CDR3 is TGTGCCAGCAGCTTGGGGTGGGACAGGGCCTACGAGCAGTACTTC.

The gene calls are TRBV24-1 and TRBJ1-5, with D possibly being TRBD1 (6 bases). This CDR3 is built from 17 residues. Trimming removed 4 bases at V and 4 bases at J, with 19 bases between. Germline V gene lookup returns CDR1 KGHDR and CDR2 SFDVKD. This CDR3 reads CATSERDRFVGNQPQHF. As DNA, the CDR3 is TGTGCCACCAGTGAAAGAGACAGGTTCGTTGGGAATCAGCCCCAGCATTTT.

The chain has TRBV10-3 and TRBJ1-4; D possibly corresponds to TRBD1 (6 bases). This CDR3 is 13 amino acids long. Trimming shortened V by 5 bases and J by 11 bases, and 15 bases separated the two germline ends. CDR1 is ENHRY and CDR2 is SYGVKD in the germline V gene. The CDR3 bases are TGTGCCATCAGTCAGGGGTCTAGGGGGAAACTGTTTTTT. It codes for CAISQGSRGKLFF.

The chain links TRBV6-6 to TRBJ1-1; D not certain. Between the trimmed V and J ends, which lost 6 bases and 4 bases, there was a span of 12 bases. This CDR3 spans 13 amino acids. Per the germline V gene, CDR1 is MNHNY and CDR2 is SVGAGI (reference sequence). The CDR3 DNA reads TGTGCCAGCAGGCAGACATTTTCCACTGAAGCTTTCTTT. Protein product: CASRQTFSTEAFF.

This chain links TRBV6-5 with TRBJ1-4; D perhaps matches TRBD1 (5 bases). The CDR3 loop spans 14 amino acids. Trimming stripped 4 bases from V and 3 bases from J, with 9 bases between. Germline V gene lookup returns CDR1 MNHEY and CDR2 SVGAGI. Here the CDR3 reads CASSSKGSNEKLFF. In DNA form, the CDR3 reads TGTGCCAGCAGTTCCAAGGGGTCTAATGAAAAACTGTTTTTT.

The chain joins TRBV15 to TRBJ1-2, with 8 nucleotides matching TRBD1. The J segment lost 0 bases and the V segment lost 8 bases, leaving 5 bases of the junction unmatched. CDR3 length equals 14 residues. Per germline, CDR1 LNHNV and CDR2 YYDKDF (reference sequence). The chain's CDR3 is CATQYRGTNYGYTF. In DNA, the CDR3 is TGTGCCACCCAATACAGGGGGACTAACTATGGCTACACCTTC.

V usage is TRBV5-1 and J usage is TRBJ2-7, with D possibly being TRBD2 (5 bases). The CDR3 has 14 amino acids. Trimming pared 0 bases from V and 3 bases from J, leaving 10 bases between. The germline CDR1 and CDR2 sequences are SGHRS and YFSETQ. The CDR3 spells CASSLVGEIYEQYF. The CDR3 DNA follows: TGCGCCAGCAGCTTGGTCGGGGAAATCTACGAGCAGTACTTC.

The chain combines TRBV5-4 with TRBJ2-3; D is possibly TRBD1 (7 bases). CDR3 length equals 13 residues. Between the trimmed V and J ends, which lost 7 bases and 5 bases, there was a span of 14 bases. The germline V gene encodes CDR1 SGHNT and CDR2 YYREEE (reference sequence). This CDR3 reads CASFTQGGDTQYF. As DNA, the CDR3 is TGTGCCAGCTTTACTCAGGGGGGAGATACGCAGTATTTT.

CDR3 in DNA: TGTGCCAGCAGCAAGCACGGGACAGGGGGCGCAGGTGGAAACACCATATATTTT. Translated, it gives CASSKHGTGGAGGNTIYF. The gene calls are TRBV27 and TRBJ1-3; TRBD1 matches at 12 bases. The CDR3 consists of 18 residues. The germline V gene has CDR1 MNHEY and CDR2 SMNVEV (reference sequence). V was pared by 6 bases and J by 3 bases, with 12 bases of the junction left unmatched.

The CDR3 loop reads CASSSSGATNEKLFF. The CDR3 DNA follows: TGTGCCAGCAGCTCTTCCGGGGCAACTAATGAAAAACTGTTTTTT. This chain uses TRBV5-8 with TRBJ1-4; no clear D gene. CDR1 and CDR2 from the germline V gene are SGHTS and YDEGEE. The germline V and J ends were trimmed by 3 bases and 0 bases, with 9 bases remaining between them. The CDR3 has 15 amino acids.

CDR3 bases: TGTGCCAGCAGCTTAGGGTACAGGCAGGACTACACCTTC. Protein: CASSLGYRQDYTF. V and J are TRBV11-2 and TRBJ1-2, with D tentatively TRBD1 (5 bases). The CDR3 extends over 13 amino acids. Germline V CDR1 and CDR2: SGHAT, FQNNGV. The V end was cut by 1 base, the J end by 10 bases, with 13 bases between. Full variable domain (outside the CDR3, taken from reference TRBV11-2 and TRBJ1-2): EAGVAQSPRYKIIEKRQSVAFWCNPISGHATLYWYQQILGQGPKLLIQFQNNGVVDDSQLPKDRFSAERLKGVDSTLKIQPAKLEDSAVYLCASSLGYRQDYTFGSGTRLTVV.

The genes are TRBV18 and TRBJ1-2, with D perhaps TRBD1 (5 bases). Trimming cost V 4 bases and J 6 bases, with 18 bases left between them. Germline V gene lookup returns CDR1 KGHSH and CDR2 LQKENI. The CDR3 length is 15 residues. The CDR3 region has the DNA TGTGCCAGCTCACAGGGCGTCGGGGGATGGGATGGCTACACCTTC. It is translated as CASSQGVGGWDGYTF.

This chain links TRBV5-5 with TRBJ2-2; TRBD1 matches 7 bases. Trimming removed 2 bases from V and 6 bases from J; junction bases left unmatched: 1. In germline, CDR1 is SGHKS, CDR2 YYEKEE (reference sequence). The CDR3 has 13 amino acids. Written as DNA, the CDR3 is TGTGCCAGCAGCTTTAGGGGGCCCGGGGAGCTGTTTTTT. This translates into CASSFRGPGELFF.

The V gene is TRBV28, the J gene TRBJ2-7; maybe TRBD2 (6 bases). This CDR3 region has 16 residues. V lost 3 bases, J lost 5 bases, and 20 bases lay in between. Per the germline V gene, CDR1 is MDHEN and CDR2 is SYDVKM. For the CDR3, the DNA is TGTGCCAGCAGTTTCCCTCGGTCCGGAGGGACGGACGAGCAGTACTTC. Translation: CASSFPRSGGTDEQYF. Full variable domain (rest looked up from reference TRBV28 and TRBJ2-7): DVKVTQSSRYLVKRTGEKVFLECVQDMDHENMFWYRQDPGLGLRLIYFSYDVKMKEKGDIPEGYSVSREKKERFSLILESASTNQTSMYLCASSFPRSGGTDEQYFGPGTRLTVT.

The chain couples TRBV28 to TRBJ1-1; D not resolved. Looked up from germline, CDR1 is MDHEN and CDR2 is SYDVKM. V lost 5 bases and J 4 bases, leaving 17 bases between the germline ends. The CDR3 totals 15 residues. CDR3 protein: CASSPGVGLLTEAFF. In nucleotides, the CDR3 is TGTGCCAGCAGTCCCGGGGTGGGCCTCCTCACTGAAGCTTTCTTT.

The CDR3 DNA follows: TGTGCCAGCAGCCAAGAAACAGGGCGGGATGGCTACACCTTC. As protein: CASSQETGRDGYTF. This rearrangement joins TRBV3-1 (or the pseudogene TRBV3-2) to TRBJ1-2; weak D call: TRBD1 (6 bases). V lost 0 bases and J lost 6, with 11 bases in between. The CDR3 loop spans 14 amino acids. The germline V gene has CDR1 LGHDT and CDR2 YNNKEL (reference sequence).